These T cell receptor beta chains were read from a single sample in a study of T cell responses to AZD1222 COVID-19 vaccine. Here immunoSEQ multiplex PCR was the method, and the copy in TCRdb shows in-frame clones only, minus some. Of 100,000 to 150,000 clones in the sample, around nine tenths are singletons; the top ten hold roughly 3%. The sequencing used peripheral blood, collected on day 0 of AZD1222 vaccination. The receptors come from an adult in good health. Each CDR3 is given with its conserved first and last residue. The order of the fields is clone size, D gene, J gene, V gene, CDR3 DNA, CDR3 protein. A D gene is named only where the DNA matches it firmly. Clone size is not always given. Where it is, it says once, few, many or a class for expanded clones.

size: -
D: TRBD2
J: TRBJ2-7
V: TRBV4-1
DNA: TGCGCCAGCAGCCAAGTTGGGACTAGCTTCTACGAGCAGTACTTC
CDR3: CASSQVGTSFYEQYF

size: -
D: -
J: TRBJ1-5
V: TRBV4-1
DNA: TGCGCCAGCAGCCAAGAATCCGGGGGAACCAATCAGCCCCAGCATTTT
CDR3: CASSQESGGTNQPQHF

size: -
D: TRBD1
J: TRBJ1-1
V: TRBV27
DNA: TGTGCCAGCAGTTTAATAGTGGGGACAGGACAAAACACTGAAGCTTTCTTT
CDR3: CASSLIVGTGQNTEAFF

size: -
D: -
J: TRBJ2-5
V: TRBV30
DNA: TGTGCCTGGAGTAGTCAGAATGGGGAGACCCAGTACTTC
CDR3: CAWSSQNGETQYF

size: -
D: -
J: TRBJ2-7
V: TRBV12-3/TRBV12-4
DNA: TGTGCCAGCAGTCCGCGCGGGCCTAGGGAGCAGTACTTC
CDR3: CASSPRGPREQYF

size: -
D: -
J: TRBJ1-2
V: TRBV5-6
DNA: TGTGCCAGCAGCTTGGGGGTGGCGGCAGGCTACACCTTC
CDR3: CASSLGVAAGYTF

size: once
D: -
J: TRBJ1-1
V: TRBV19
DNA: TGTGCCAGTAGTATAATGGGTTACACTGAAGCTTTCTTT
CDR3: CASSIMGYTEAFF

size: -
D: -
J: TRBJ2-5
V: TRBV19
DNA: TGTGCCAGTAGTATAGTAGGGGGAGAGACCCAGTACTTC
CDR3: CASSIVGGETQYF

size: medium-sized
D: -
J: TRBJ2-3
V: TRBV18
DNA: TGTGCCAGCTCACAATTCCCAGGGATGGCGGGAACAGATACGCAGTATTTT
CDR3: CASSQFPGMAGTDTQYF

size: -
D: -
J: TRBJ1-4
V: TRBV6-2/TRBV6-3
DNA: TGTGCCAGCAGTCCAGCAGACTCAGGGGAAAAACTGTTTTTT
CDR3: CASSPADSGEKLFF

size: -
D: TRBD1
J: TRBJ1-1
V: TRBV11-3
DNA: TGTGCCAGCAACCTCTGGGCAACAGGGGCCCTGAACACTGAAGCTTTCTTT
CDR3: CASNLWATGALNTEAFF

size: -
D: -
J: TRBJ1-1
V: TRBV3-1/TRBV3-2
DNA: TGTGCCAGCAGGGGGAGGACTGAAGCTTTCTTT
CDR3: CASRGRTEAFF

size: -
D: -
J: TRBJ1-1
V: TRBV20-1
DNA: TGCAGTGCTAGGGGGGTGGCTGAAGCTTTCTTT
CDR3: CSARGVAEAFF

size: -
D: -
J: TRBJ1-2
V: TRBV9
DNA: TGTGCCAGGGGGGATACGGACTATGGCTACACCTTC
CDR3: CARGDTDYGYTF

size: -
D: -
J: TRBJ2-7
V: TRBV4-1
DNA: TGCGCCAGCAGCCAAGAGAGAGCAGGCTCCTACGAGCAGTACTTC
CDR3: CASSQERAGSYEQYF

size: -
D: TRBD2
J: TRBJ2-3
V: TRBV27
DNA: TGTGCCAGCAGTTTTCCCGGGACTAGCAATACGCAGTATTTT
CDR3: CASSFPGTSNTQYF

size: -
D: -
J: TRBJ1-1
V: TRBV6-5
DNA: TGTGCCAGCAGATTTCAGGGGAGCACTGAAGCTTTCTTT
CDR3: CASRFQGSTEAFF

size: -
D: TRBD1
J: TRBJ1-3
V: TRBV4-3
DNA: TGCGCCAGCAGCCAAGACCCCCCCAGGACAGGCTTCTGGACGGACACCATATATTTT
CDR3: CASSQDPPRTGFWTDTIYF

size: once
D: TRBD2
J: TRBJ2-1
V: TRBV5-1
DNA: TGCGCCAGCAGTTCCATCGGGAGCCCGGGACTAAACAATGAGCAGTTCTTC
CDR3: CASSSIGSPGLNNEQFF

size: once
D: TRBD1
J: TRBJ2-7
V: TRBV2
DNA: TGTGCCAGCAGAAGACCCGGGACAGGGGGTCGAGAGCAGTACTTC
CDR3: CASRRPGTGGREQYF

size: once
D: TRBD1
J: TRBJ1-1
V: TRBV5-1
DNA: TGCGCCAGCAGCTTCGACAGGGGGAACACTGAAGCTTTCTTT
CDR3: CASSFDRGNTEAFF

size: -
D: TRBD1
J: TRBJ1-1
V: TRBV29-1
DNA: TGCAGCGGACAGGGAACTGAAGCTTTCTTT
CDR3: CSGQGTEAFF

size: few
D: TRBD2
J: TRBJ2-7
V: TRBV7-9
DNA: TGTGCCAGCAGCTTGCCCTCCGGGAGGGACGAGCAGTACTTC
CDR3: CASSLPSGRDEQYF

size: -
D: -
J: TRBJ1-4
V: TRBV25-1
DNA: TGTGCCAGCGCGGGACATGAAAAACTGTTTTTT
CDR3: CASAGHEKLFF

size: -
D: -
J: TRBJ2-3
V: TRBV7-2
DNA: TGTGCCAGCAGCTTACCCCGGCTAGGAGATACGCAGTATTTT
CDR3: CASSLPRLGDTQYF

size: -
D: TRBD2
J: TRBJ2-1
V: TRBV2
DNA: TGTGCCAGCAGCGAACTAGCGGGAGGGCCTGATGAGCAGTTCTTC
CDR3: CASSELAGGPDEQFF

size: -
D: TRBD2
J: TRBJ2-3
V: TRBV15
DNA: TGTGCCACCAGCTTACTAGCGGGCACAGATACGCAGTATTTT
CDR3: CATSLLAGTDTQYF

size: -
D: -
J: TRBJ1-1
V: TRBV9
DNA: TGTGCCAGCAGCGTAGGAAACGGCGGTCGTGGGGCTTTCTTT
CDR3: CASSVGNGGRGAFF

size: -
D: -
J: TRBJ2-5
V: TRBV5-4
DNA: TGTGCCAGCACCTTTGGGGCCCCCCAGTACTTC
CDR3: CASTFGAPQYF

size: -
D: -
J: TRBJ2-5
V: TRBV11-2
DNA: TGTGCCAGCAGCCCCCCTTTTAGGACGAGGACCCAGTACTTC
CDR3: CASSPPFRTRTQYF